Reported below is one T cell receptor (beta chain). TCRdb reprocessed the 5' RACE reads via MiXCR and lists one record per CDR3 protein. The sample has hundreds of thousands of distinct CDR3 sequences; approximately 22% are singletons. The data were taken from a study of identical twins. This CDR3 has 15 amino acids. Germline V gives CDR1 SGDLS, CDR2 YYNGEE. V lost 4 bases to trimming and J lost 2 bases, with 16 bases between them. This same sample was also part of a study on T cells expressing NK-cell markers.

The V call is TRBV9, the J call TRBJ2-7; weak D call: TRBD2 (6 bases). The sample consisted of PBMCs. This clonotype was sampled from a woman between 18 and 30 years old in good health. The CDR3 protein is CASSTSGTAPYEQYF. As DNA, the CDR3 is TGTGCCAGCAGCACCTCGGGGACTGCTCCCTACGAGCAGTACTTC.